What follows are 4 T cell receptor beta chains derived from one specimen sequenced in a study of patients and donors after allogeneic stem cell transplantation. One entry per CDR3 protein results from TCRdb running MiXCR on the RT-PCR reads. The profile shows about 57,000 distinct CDR3 sequences, more than 10% of them singletons. What was sequenced was blood, either unsorted or a sorted T cell fraction (not recorded which). Receptor source: a human donor who was either an allogeneic HSCT recipient or a stem cell or donor lymphocyte infusion donor (not recorded which). It is not recorded whose cells these are; they may come from a transplant donor.

This clonotype was seen a few times. The CDR3 is CASSMDAYNEQFF. DNA of the CDR3: TGCGCCAGCAGCATGGACGCTTACAATGAGCAGTTCTTC. The chain is built from TRBV5-1 and TRBJ2-1; D call uncertain. V lost 4 bases, J lost 4 bases, and 9 bases lay in between. The germline V gene encodes CDR1 SGHRS and CDR2 YFSETQ. The CDR3 has 13 amino acids.

This clonotype was detected many times. This sequence joins TRBV27 and TRBJ1-2; tentatively, D is TRBD1 (6 bases). The CDR3 is 14 amino acids. Germline CDR1 reads MNHEY; CDR2 reads SMNVEV (reference sequence). V lost 10 bases to trimming and J lost 4 bases, with 19 bases between them. In nucleotides, the CDR3 is TGTGCCACCCAGGGGTTAGGGGGGGGCTATGGCTACACCTTC. Translated, it gives CATQGLGGGYGYTF.

The J gene is TRBJ2-3, the V gene TRBV6-6, with 7 positions matching TRBD2. The V gene's germline CDR1 is MNHNY and CDR2 SVGAGI (reference sequence). The CDR3 is 19 residues long. V lost 6 bases, J lost 4 bases, and 22 bases stayed unmatched. The CDR3 DNA is TGTGCCAGCAGGTCGTACAGTCTTATAGAGGGAGGGCCCTCAGATACGCAGTATTTT. Translation gives CASRSYSLIEGGPSDTQYF.

There are a few counts of this clonotype. The chain employs TRBV5-1 and TRBJ2-5; D is perhaps TRBD1 (5 bases). V was cut by 6 bases and J by 2 bases, with 17 bases left in between. This CDR3 is 15 amino acids long. Per the germline V gene, CDR1 is SGHRS and CDR2 is YFSETQ. CDR3 DNA sequence: TGCGCCAGCACCCCTGGGCAGGGCCAACAAGAGACCCAGTACTTC. Its protein product is CASTPGQGQQETQYF.